Listed below are T cell receptor beta chains from one sample, sequenced in a study of T cell responses to AZD1222 COVID-19 vaccine. The table came from immunoSEQ multiplex PCR; TCRdb's copy has only in-frame clones and leaves some out. The sample lists about 56,000 clones, 65% to 90% occurring once. Material: peripheral blood, obtained 28 days after the second AZD1222 dose. The receptors shown here come from an adult who received the AZD1222 COVID-19 vaccine. Both conserved end residues are part of each CDR3. The D gene is left open where the match is weak. A clone size is listed for some rows: how often the clone was seen (once, few, many), or a class if it is expanded.

-	TRBV11-2	TRBD1	TRBJ2-1	TGTGCCAGCAGTACAGGGGGCGCACACAATGAGCAGTTCTTC	CASSTGGAHNEQFF
-	TRBV7-8	-	TRBJ1-1	TGTGCCAGCAGCTCGTACAGGATCCAAGCTTTCTTT	CASSSYRIQAFF
-	TRBV5-6	-	TRBJ1-3	TGTGCCAGCAGCTTGGGAGCGGTCTCTGGAAACACCATATATTTT	CASSLGAVSGNTIYF
-	TRBV4-3	TRBD1	TRBJ1-4	TGCGCCAGCAGCCAGACAGGGGGTTTTAATGAAAAACTGTTTTTT	CASSQTGGFNEKLFF
-	TRBV7-9	TRBD1	TRBJ1-6	TGTGCCAGCAGCTTTTGGCAGGGGGGTTCACCCCTCCACTTT	CASSFWQGGSPLHF
-	TRBV7-3	-	TRBJ1-2	TGTGCCAGCAGCTTAAACTCCCAGGGCCAGGGTGGCTACACCTTC	CASSLNSQGQGGYTF
-	TRBV4-1	-	TRBJ2-6	TGCGCCAGCAGCCAAGATCCACACGCCGGGACTCTGACTGCTGGGGCCAACGTCCTGACTTTC	CASSQDPHAGTLTAGANVLTF
-	TRBV6-5	-	TRBJ1-4	TGTGCCAGCAGTTACAGGGACGGGAGTGAAAAACTGTTTTTT	CASSYRDGSEKLFF
once	TRBV30	-	TRBJ1-1	TGTGCCTGGAGTATTTTAACCGGGGTAAGGTCGGAAGCTTTCTTT	CAWSILTGVRSEAFF
-	TRBV3-1/TRBV3-2	TRBD2	TRBJ2-7	TGTGCCAGCAGCCAAGGACTAGCGGCCTACGAGCAGTACTTC	CASSQGLAAYEQYF
-	TRBV12-5	TRBD2	TRBJ2-5	TGTGCTAGTGGCCCACACCCGACTAGCGGGGAAGAGACCCAGTACTTC	CASGPHPTSGEETQYF
-	TRBV5-4	TRBD1	TRBJ1-4	TGTGCCAGCAGTTATTCGGCAGGGGGCATTGAAAAACTGTTTTTT	CASSYSAGGIEKLFF
-	TRBV3-1/TRBV3-2	TRBD1	TRBJ1-2	TGTGCCAGCAGCCAGACAGGGGGCTACACCTTC	CASSQTGGYTF
once	TRBV30	TRBD1	TRBJ2-2	TGTGCCTGGAGTGGACAGGGGAACACCGGGGAGCTGTTTTTT	CAWSGQGNTGELFF
-	TRBV5-1	-	TRBJ1-5	TGCGCCAGCAGCTTGGAGTTTGGACAGCCCCAGCATTTT	CASSLEFGQPQHF
once	TRBV28	-	TRBJ1-2	TGTGCCAGCAGCCACCAATATAATGGCTACACCTTC	CASSHQYNGYTF
-	TRBV19	TRBD2	TRBJ2-7	TGTGCCAGTAAGACTAGCGGGGGATACTCCTACGAGCAGTACTTC	CASKTSGGYSYEQYF
-	TRBV12-3/TRBV12-4	-	TRBJ1-2	TGTGCCTGTCGGGCGGGGAATACCTATGGCTACACCTTC	CACRAGNTYGYTF
-	TRBV6-5	TRBD1	TRBJ1-2	TGTGCCAGCAGTTACTCGACAGGGCCCTATGGCTACACCTTC	CASSYSTGPYGYTF
-	TRBV6-5	TRBD1	TRBJ2-1	TGTGCCAGCACCGCCACCGGGACAGTCGGCGATGAGCAGTTCTTC	CASTATGTVGDEQFF
-	TRBV6-6	TRBD1	TRBJ1-4	TGTGCCAGCAGTCGGCGATGGACAGGGGCAACTAATGAAAAACTGTTTTTT	CASSRRWTGATNEKLFF
-	TRBV2	-	TRBJ1-4	TGTGCCAGCAGTGAATGGCAGGGGAATGAAAAACTGTTTTTT	CASSEWQGNEKLFF
-	TRBV1	-	TRBJ2-6	TGCACCAGAGGACAGGGGATGAGTGGGGCCAACGTCCTGACTTTC	CTRGQGMSGANVLTF
few	TRBV19	-	TRBJ1-2	TGTGCCAGTAGTACGGGGGCCTTCTATGGCTACACCTTC	CASSTGAFYGYTF
-	TRBV15	-	TRBJ2-1	TGTGCCACCAGCAGAGATGGCGGCTACAATGAGCAGTTCTTC	CATSRDGGYNEQFF
-	TRBV28	TRBD1	TRBJ2-7	TGTGCCAGCAGGGGACAGGATAGCATGGGGGAGCAGTACTTC	CASRGQDSMGEQYF
-	TRBV4-2	-	TRBJ1-2	TGTGCCAGCAGCCAAGGGGATTTTACAGGGTACGATGGCTACACCTTC	CASSQGDFTGYDGYTF
-	TRBV6-1	-	TRBJ2-5	TGTGCCAGCAGTGAATCTGGGCTGGGGACCCAGTACTTC	CASSESGLGTQYF
-	TRBV11-2	TRBD1	TRBJ2-7	TGTGCCAGCAGCTTGGCACAGGGGGTCTACGAGCAGTACTTC	CASSLAQGVYEQYF
-	TRBV10-2	-	TRBJ2-3	TGCGCCAGCAGTGAAGGACTGCTGTATTTT	CASSEGLLYF